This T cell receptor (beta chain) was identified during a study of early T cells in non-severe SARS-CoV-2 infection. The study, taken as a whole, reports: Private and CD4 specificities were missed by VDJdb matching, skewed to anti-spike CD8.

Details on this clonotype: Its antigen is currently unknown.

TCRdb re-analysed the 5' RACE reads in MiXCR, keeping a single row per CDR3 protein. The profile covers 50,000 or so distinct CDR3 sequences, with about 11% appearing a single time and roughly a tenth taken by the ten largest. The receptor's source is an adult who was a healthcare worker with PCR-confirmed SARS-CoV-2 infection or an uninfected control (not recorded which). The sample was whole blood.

The CDR3 sequence is CSARDMLAGGPAYNEQFF. The CDR3 region has the DNA TGCAGTGCTAGAGATATGCTAGCGGGGGGCCCTGCCTACAATGAGCAGTTCTTC. J is TRBJ2-1 and V is TRBV20-1, with TRBD2 matching 11 bases. With 0 bases clipped from V and 2 bases from J, the junction kept 9 bases outside the gene matches. Germline CDR1 is DFQATT and CDR2 is SNEGSKA (reference sequence). This CDR3 comprises 18 residues.